This is a list of T cell receptor beta chains from one sample in a study of blood T cell repertoires in COVID-19. Data came from immunoSEQ multiplex PCR; TCRdb stores just in-frame clones and leaves some out. The data hold 200,000 to 250,000 clones, with approximately 86% observed a single time. The sequenced material came from PBMCs or T cells enriched from blood (not recorded which). These receptors were collected from a man aged 18 to 35 with acute COVID-19. The conserved cysteine and the conserved F or W are not part of the CDR3 here. D genes are given only for firm matches.

TRBJ2-2 TRBD1 TRBV24-1 ATSDGDREAGELF
TRBJ2-2 TRBD1 TRBV28 ASKGQGRNTGELF
TRBJ1-5 TRBD1 TRBV2 ASTPRGGNQPQH
TRBJ1-2 . TRBV28 ASSPAVGGSLYGYT
TRBJ2-1 TRBD1 TRBV28 ASSITGTVLYNEQF
TRBJ2-7 . TRBV30 AWSYKGVTYEQY
TRBJ2-7 TRBD2 TRBV6-6 ASSAGLNYEQY
TRBJ2-1 . TRBV19 ASSIYGGANEQF
TRBJ1-2 TRBD1 TRBV6-2/TRBV6-3 ASSAGGGFVDGYT
TRBJ2-7 TRBD1 TRBV7-9 ASSPQGQGGYEQY
TRBJ2-5 . TRBV3-1/TRBV3-2 ASSRIGASAQETQY
TRBJ1-1 . TRBV7-3 ASSLLAENTEAF
TRBJ2-1 TRBD1 TRBV6-2/TRBV6-3 ASSTSGTGSYNEQF
TRBJ2-1 TRBD2 TRBV7-3 ASSLHPTSGRVDEQF
TRBJ1-1 . TRBV2 ASSIGGTGTEAF
TRBJ1-2 . TRBV4-3 ASSQEASPFSGGYT
TRBJ2-7 . TRBV7-2 ASKVGGGVFEQY
TRBJ2-1 TRBD1 TRBV4-2 ASSQDSYRGTYNEQF
TRBJ2-1 . TRBV14 ASSQGVAGPRVQQF
TRBJ2-1 TRBD2 TRBV4-1 ASSQVLAGTYNEQF
TRBJ2-2 TRBD1 TRBV5-1 ASSLAGQGPAGELF
TRBJ2-3 . TRBV28 ASSSLGRTTDTQY